The clone carrying this T cell receptor (beta chain) was seen a few times. As yet, its antigen is unknown. The data were obtained in a study of T cell repertoires in cytomegalovirus infection. Overall study context: Recently identified HLA-C-restricted CMV epitopes and well-studied HLA-B-restricted CMV epitopes were used by the study. Both a matching HLA type and CMV infection were indicated by public TCR beta signatures. Study outcomes and limitations: HLA-C-restricted TCR beta clonotypes specific for CMV led the ex vivo response. Of the TCR beta families, the public ones yielded a cumulative frequency that identified carriers of CMV plus the relevant HLA.

In germline, CDR1 is MNHNS, CDR2 SASEGT. The length of the CDR3 is 18 residues. Trimming at V came to 3 bases and at J to 2 bases, leaving 14 bases not matched to a gene. TCRdb fed the reads into MiXCR, producing one record per CDR3 protein. The sample holds some 320,000 distinct CDR3 sequences; around 29% are singletons and the top ten take over 15%. J is TRBJ2-3 and V is TRBV6-1, with 7 positions matching TRBD1. Sequenced material: cultured PBMCs, taken from culture after CMV antigen stimulation. This clonotype originated in a human donor in good health (CMV status not recorded). Some clones in this sample may be carry-over from other donors' samples. The CDR3 DNA is TGTGCCAGCAGTGATGTTGCCTGGGGACAGTGGATCACAGATACGCAGTATTTT. Translating gives CASSDVAWGQWITDTQYF.